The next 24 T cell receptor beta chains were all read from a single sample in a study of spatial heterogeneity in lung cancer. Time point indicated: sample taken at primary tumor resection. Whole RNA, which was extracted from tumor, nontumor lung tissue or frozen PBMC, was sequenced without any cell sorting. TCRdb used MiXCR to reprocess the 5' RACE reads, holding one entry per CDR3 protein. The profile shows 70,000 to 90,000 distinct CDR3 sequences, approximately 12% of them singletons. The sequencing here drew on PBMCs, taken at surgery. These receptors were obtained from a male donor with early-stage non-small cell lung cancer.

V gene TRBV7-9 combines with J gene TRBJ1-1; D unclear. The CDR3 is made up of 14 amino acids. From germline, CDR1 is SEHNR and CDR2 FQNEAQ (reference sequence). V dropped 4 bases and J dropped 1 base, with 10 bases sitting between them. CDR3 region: CASSYQAWNTEAFF. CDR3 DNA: TGTGCCAGCAGCTACCAGGCTTGGAACACTGAAGCTTTCTTT. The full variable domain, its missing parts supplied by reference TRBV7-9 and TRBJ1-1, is DTGVSQNPRHKITKRGQNVTFRCDPISEHNRLYWYRQTLGQGPEFLTYFQNEAQLEKSRLLSDRFSAERPKGSFSTLEIQRTEQGDSAMYLCASSYQAWNTEAFFGQGTRLTVV.

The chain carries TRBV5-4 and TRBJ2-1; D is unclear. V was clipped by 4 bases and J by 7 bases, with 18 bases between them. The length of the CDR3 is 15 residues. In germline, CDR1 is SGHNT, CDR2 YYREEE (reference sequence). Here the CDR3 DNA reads TGTGCCAGCAGCCTCCCATTAGGCGGCCAGAATGAGCAGTTCTTC. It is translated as CASSLPLGGQNEQFF.

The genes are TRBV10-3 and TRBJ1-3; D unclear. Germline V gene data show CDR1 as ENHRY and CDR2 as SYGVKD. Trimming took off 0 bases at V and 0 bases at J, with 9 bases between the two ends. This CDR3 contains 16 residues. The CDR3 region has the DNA TGTGCCATCAGTGAGTCGGACTTCAACTCTGGAAACACCATATATTTT. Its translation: CAISESDFNSGNTIYF.

The CDR3 DNA is TGTGCCAGCAGATACCCGGGACAGGGTGGCCCAGATACGCAGTATTTT. This translates into CASRYPGQGGPDTQYF. The chain has TRBV5-4 and TRBJ2-3; 9 bases fit TRBD1. The CDR3 sequence is 16 residues long. V shed 5 bases, J shed 4 bases, and the junction held 11 bases outside the gene matches. Germline lookup yields CDR1 SGHNT and CDR2 YYREEE (reference sequence).

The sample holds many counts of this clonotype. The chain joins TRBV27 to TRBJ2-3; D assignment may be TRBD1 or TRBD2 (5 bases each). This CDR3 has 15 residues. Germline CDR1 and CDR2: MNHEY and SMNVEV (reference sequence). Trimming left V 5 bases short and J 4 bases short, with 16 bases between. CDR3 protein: CASSPLSLGADTQYF. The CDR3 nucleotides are TGTGCCAGCAGTCCCCTCAGCCTGGGGGCAGATACGCAGTATTTT.

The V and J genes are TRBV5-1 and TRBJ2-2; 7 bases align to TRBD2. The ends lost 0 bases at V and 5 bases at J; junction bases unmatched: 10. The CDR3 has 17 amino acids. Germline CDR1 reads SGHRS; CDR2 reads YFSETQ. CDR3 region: CASSLGRTGGTTGELFF. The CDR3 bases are TGCGCCAGCAGCTTGGGACGAACGGGAGGTACAACCGGGGAGCTGTTTTTT.

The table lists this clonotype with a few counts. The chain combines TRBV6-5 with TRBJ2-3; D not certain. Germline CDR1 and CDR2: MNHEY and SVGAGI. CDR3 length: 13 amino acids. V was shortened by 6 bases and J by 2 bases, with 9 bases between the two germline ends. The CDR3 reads CASRETITDTQYF. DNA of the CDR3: TGTGCCAGCAGAGAAACAATCACAGATACGCAGTATTTT.

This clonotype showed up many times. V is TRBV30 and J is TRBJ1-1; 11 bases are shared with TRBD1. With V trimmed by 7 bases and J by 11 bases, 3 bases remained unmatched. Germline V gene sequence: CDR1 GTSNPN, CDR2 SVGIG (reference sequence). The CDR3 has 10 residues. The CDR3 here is CASDRGHAFF. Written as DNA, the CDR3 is TGTGCCTCGGACAGGGGGCACGCTTTCTTT.

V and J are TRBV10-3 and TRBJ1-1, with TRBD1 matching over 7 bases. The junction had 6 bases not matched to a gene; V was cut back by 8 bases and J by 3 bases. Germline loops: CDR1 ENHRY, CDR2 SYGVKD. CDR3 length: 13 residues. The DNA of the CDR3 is TGTGCCATCCGCCAAACAGGGGACACTGAAGCTTTCTTT. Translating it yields CAIRQTGDTEAFF.

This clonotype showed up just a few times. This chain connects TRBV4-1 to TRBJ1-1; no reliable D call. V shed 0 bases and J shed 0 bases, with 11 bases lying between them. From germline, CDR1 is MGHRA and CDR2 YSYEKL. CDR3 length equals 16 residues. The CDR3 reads CASSQDLVFLNTEAFF. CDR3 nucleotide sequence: TGCGCCAGCAGCCAAGATCTGGTCTTTTTGAACACTGAAGCTTTCTTT.

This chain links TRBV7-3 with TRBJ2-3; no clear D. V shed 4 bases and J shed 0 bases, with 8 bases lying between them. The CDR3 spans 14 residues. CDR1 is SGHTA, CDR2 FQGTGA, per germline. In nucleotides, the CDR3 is TGTGCCAGCAGCTCTGGGTATAGCACAGATACGCAGTATTTT. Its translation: CASSSGYSTDTQYF.

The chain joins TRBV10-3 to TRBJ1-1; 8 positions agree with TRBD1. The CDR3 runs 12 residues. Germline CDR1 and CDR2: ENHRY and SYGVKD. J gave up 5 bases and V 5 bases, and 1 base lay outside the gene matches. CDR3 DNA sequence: TGTGCCATCAGTTGGACAGGGACTGAAGCTTTCTTT. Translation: CAISWTGTEAFF.

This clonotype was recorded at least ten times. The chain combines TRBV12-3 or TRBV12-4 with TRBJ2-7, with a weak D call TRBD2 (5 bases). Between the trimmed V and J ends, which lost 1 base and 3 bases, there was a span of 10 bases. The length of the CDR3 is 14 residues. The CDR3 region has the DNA TGTGCCAGCAGTTTAGGTTCCCGGGGCTACGAGCAGTACTTC. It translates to CASSLGSRGYEQYF.

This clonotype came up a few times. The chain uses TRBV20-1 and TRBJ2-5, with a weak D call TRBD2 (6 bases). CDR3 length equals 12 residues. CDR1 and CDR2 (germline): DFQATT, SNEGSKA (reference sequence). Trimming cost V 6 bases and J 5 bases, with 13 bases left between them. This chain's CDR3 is CSAHGTLETQYF. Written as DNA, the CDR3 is TGCAGTGCCCACGGGACTCTCGAGACCCAGTACTTC.

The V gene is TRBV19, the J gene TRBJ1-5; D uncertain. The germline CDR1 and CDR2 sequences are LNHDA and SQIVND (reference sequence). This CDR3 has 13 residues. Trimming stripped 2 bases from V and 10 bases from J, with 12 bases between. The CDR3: CASSISPISPQHF. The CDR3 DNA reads TGTGCCAGTAGTATAAGCCCGATCAGCCCCCAGCATTTT. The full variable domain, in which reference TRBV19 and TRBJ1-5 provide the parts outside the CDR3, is DGGITQSPKYLFRKEGQNVTLSCEQNLNHDAMYWYRQDPGQGLRLIYYSQIVNDFQKGDIAEGYSVSREKKESFPLTVTSAQKNPTAFYLCASSISPISPQHFGDGTRLSIL.

In nucleotides, the CDR3 is TGTGCCAGCACCCAGACAGGGGCGAACACCGGGGAGCTGTTTTTT. Its protein product is CASTQTGANTGELFF. This rearrangement joins TRBV2 to TRBJ2-2, with TRBD1 matching over 8 bases. This CDR3 is built from 15 residues. V gave up 7 bases and J gave up 0 bases; unmatched junction bases: 4. From germline, CDR1 is SNHLY and CDR2 FYNNEI.

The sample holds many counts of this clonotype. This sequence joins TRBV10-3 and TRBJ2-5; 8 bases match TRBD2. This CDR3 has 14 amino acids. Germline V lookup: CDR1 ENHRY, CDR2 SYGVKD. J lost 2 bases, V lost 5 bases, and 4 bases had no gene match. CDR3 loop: CAISLSGTQETQYF. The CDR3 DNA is TGTGCCATCAGTCTTAGCGGGACTCAAGAGACCCAGTACTTC.

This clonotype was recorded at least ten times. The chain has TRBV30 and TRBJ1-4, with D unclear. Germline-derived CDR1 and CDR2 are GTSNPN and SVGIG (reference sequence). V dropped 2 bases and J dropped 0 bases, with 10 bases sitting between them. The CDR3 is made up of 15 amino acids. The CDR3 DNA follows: TGTGCCTGGAGTTTTATCGTCGCAACTAATGAAAAACTGTTTTTT. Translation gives CAWSFIVATNEKLFF. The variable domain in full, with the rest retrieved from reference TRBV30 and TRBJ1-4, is SQTIHQWPATLVQPVGSPLSLECTVEGTSNPNLYWYRQAAGRGLQLLFYSVGIGQISSEVPQNLSASRPQDRQFILSSKKLLLSDSGFYLCAWSFIVATNEKLFFGSGTQLSVL.

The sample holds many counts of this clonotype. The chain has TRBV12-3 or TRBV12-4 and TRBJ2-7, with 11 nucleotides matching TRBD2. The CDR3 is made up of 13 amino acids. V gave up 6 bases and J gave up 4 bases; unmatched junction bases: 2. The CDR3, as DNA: TGTGCCAGCAGAACTAGCGGGAGTTACGAGCAGTACTTC. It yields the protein CASRTSGSYEQYF.

The CDR3 DNA reads TGTGCCTGGAATCAGTTCCACGAGCAGTACTTC. It is translated as CAWNQFHEQYF. V is TRBV30 and J is TRBJ2-7; no clear D gene. This CDR3 has 11 amino acids. The germline V gene has CDR1 GTSNPN and CDR2 SVGIG (reference sequence). V lost 4 bases and J lost 5, with 9 bases in between.

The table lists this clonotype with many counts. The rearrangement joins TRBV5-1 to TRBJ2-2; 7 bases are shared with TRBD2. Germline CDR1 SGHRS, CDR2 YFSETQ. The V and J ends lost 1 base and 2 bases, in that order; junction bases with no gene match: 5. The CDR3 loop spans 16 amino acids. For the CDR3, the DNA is TGCGCCAGCAGCTTGACACTAGCGAGAAACACCGGGGAGCTGTTTTTT. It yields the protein CASSLTLARNTGELFF.

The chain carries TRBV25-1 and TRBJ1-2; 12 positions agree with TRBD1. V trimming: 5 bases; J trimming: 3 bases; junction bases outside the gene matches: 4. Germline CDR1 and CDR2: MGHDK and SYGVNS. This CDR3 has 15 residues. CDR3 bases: TGTGCCAGCAGTCCCGGGACAGGGGGCTACTATGGCTACACCTTC. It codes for CASSPGTGGYYGYTF.

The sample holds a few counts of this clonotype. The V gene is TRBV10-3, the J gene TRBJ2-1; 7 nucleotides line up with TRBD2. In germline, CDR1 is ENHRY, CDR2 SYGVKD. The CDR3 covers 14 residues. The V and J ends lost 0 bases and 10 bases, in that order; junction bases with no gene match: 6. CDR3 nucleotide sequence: TGTGCCATCAGTGAGTCGGAGCGGGAATCAGAGCAGTTCTTC. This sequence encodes CAISESERESEQFF.

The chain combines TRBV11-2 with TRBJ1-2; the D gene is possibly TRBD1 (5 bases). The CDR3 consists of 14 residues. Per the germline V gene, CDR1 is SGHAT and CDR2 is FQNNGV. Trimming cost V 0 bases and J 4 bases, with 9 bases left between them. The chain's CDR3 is CASSLDRGSYGYTF. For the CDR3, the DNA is TGTGCCAGCAGCTTAGATCGGGGGAGCTATGGCTACACCTTC.